This T cell receptor (beta chain) was documented in a study of blood T cell repertoires in COVID-19. Across the whole study: Some COVID-19 samples were acute and others convalescent; all came from the United States, Italy and Spain. T cells, B-cell-depleted T cells, or PBMCs provided the cDNA or gDNA that served as material.

Germline V gene sequence: CDR1 LNHDA, CDR2 SQIVND (reference sequence). V gave up 3 bases and J gave up 7 bases; unmatched junction bases: 3. The CDR3 runs 14 residues. In the original analysis: How many nucleated cells were present was estimated from reference gene primer amplification. Generated by immunoSEQ multiplex PCR, the TCRdb table keeps only in-frame clones and is missing some. The V and J calls and clone size are taken from that table; D and trimming were inferred from the DNA. This table holds nearly 110,000 clones, around nine tenths found once. Source material: peripheral blood. This receptor was identified in a woman younger than 45 with acute or convalescent COVID-19. This chain connects TRBV19 to TRBJ1-4; 9 nucleotides line up with TRBD1. The CDR3 sequence is CASSIRTGVEKLFF. The CDR3 DNA sequence: TGTGCCAGTAGTATCCGGACAGGGGTTGAAAAACTGTTTTTT. Complete variable domain (other parts from reference TRBV19 and TRBJ1-4): DGGITQSPKYLFRKEGQNVTLSCEQNLNHDAMYWYRQDPGQGLRLIYYSQIVNDFQKGDIAEGYSVSREKKESFPLTVTSAQKNPTAFYLCASSIRTGVEKLFFGSGTQLSVL.